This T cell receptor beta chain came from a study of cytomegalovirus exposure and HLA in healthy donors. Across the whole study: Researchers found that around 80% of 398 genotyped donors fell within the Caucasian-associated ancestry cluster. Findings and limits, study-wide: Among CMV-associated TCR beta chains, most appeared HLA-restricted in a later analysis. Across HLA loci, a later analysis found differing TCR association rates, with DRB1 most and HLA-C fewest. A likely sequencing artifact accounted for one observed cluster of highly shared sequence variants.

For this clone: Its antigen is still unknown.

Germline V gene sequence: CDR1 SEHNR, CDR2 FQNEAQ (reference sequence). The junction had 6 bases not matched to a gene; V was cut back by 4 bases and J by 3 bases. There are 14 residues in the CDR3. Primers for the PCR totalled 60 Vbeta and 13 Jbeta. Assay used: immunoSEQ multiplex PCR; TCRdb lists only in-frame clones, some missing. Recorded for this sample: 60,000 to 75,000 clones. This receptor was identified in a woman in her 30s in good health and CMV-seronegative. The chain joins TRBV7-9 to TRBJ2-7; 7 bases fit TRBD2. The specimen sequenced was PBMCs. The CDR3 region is CASSSTRTSYEQYF. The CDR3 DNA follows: TGTGCCAGCAGCTCCACCCGGACTAGCTACGAGCAGTACTTC.